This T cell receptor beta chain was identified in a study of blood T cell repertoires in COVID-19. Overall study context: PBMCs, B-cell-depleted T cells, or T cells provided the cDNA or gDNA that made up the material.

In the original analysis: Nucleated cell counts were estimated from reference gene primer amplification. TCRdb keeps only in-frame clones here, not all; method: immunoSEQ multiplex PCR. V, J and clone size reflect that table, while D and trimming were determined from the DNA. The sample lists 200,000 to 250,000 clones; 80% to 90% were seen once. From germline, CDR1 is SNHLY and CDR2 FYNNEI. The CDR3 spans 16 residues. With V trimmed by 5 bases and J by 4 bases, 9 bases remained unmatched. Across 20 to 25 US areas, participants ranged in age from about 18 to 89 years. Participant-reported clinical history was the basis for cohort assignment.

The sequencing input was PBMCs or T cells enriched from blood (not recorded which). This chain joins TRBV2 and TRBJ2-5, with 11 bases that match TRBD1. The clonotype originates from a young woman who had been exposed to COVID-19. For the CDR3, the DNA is TGTGCCAGCAGTACTAGGACAGGGGGCGGTGGAGAGACCCAGTACTTC. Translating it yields CASSTRTGGGGETQYF.